This T cell receptor (beta chain) was documented in a study of vaccination effects on CD4 cells after COVID-19 (dated by TCRdb to the early 2020s). About the full investigation: To identify antigen-specific CD4+ T cell clonotypes by their expansion, the ViraFEST assay first stimulated PBMC with viral peptide pools and then applied TCR sequencing. Altogether, some ten COVID-19 convalescent patients and several SARS-CoV-2-naive healthy vaccine recipients made up the full study. Pre-vaccine samples from a couple of convalescent patients were drawn 16 days and one week before the first dose, 142 and 148 days after COVID-19 diagnosis. About 2.2 million PBMC per well were cultured in IMDM with about 4.8% human AB serum, 8.5 to 10 IU/ml IL-2 and gentamicin, plus 10 ug/ml peptides. Each participant got two doses of an mRNA SARS-CoV-2 vaccine, either BNT162b2 or mRNA-1273. In the study, cultures from other donors were sequenced using the Oncomine TCR Beta short-read assay on an Illumina iSeq 100. The study compared SARS-CoV-2 spike-specific CD4+ TCR repertoires before and after mRNA vaccination in COVID-19 convalescent patients and infection-naive vaccine recipients.

The paper's findings and limits, for the study overall: Among convalescent patients, the spike-reactive repertoire after vaccination was made up mainly of new vaccine-induced clones that were largely distinct from the clones induced by infection. The study was limited by a small number of convalescent patients and lacked early post-infection timepoints. Both infection-induced and vaccine-induced clones contracted markedly at late post-vaccination timepoints, which is consistent with waning T cell responses.

The receptor library was made with the immunoSEQ multiplex PCR assay. DNA from the cultured and isolated CD4+ T cells underwent TCR beta CDR3 sequencing. In the source study's methods: Non-productive TCR sequences were removed, reads were trimmed to the CDR3 region, and CDR3s of at least 7 amino acids were retained. Antigen-specific clonotypes were identified with the MANAFEST web app by comparing expansion in peptide wells against reference cultures. To count as positive, a clone had to show expansion at FDR<0.05 compared with the reference and with all other wells, an odds ratio above 5, and a frequency above 0.1% in two replicate wells. Clonotypes significantly expanded in SARS-CoV-2 spike wells and in at least one common cold coronavirus spike condition were defined as cross-reactive. CDR3 similarity was assessed by Levenshtein distance with the stringdist R package, and unrooted trees were built with ape in R 3.6.1. The table was pulled from immuneACCESS by TCRdb, which kept in-frame rearrangements only. Such tables lose some clones; where checked, under half of the loss comes from unresolved V genes, and the rest has no known cause. V, J and clone size were drawn from that table, and D and trimming were deduced from the DNA. For this sample there are about 66,000 clones; 72% appear just once. The top ten constitute roughly 23% of the sample.

On this clone: Its antigen remains unidentified. No per-base quality is available; no much larger clone lies one base away.

After more than 9 days of culture, CD4+ T cells were isolated with the EasySep CD4+ T cell isolation kit. PCR-confirmed SARS-CoV-2 infection had occurred in convalescent patients between March and December 2020, before the Alpha, Beta and Delta variants emerged in the United States. On days 3 and 7, half of the culture medium was replaced with fresh IL-2-containing medium. Unless noted otherwise, every peptide stimulation condition was grown in triplicate wells. Using Ficoll-Paque Plus gradient centrifugation, PBMC were separated from whole blood and then either used fresh or cryopreserved at -140C. The QIAamp micro DNA kit was used to extract genomic DNA from the cultured CD4+ T cells. Cut back by 6 bases and 3 bases, the V and J ends lie 14 bases apart. The CDR3 contains 15 residues, cysteine and phenylalanine counted. Only CDR3 DNA is held: 45 bases, read in frame from base 1. As encoded in the germline V gene, CDR1 is MNHEY while CDR2 is SVGAGI.

The source is a human donor who had a prior SARS-CoV-2 infection. Here the chain combines TRBV6-5 and TRBJ2-2; the D gene is perhaps TRBD2, from 6 matching bases. The source was CD4+ T cells from PBMCs cultured without peptide, collected before COVID-19 vaccination. The CDR3 has the sequence CASSVTSPDTGELFF. The bases read TGTGCCAGCAGCGTAACTAGCCCTGACACCGGGGAGCTGTTTTTT.